This is a list of T cell receptor beta chains from one sample in a study of blood T cell repertoires in COVID-19. TCRdb's copy holds only in-frame clones and misses some; the assay was immunoSEQ multiplex PCR. Among about 63,000 clones listed, 79% were seen once. The specimen was peripheral blood. The receptor set was obtained from a human donor in a cohort sampled during active COVID-19. Each CDR3 is given without its conserved first and last residue. Each record gives: J gene, clone size, V gene, CDR3 protein. For some rows the clone size is stated as once, few or many, or as a class when expanded; others skip it.

J gene: TRBJ2-5
clone size: NA
V gene: TRBV19
CDR3 protein: ASSISGDQETQY

J gene: TRBJ2-7
clone size: NA
V gene: TRBV6-5
CDR3 protein: ATKVLADSSYEQY

J gene: TRBJ2-3
clone size: NA
V gene: TRBV7-2
CDR3 protein: ASSLGGRLGEGAPDTQY

J gene: TRBJ2-5
clone size: NA
V gene: TRBV24-1
CDR3 protein: ATLDRGQGASETQY

J gene: TRBJ2-7
clone size: NA
V gene: TRBV28
CDR3 protein: ASSSPTSGLYEQY

J gene: TRBJ2-5
clone size: NA
V gene: TRBV7-7
CDR3 protein: ASSLTGSRQETQY

J gene: TRBJ1-2
clone size: NA
V gene: TRBV24-1
CDR3 protein: ATSTRQGGGYT

J gene: TRBJ1-5
clone size: NA
V gene: TRBV2
CDR3 protein: ASSHGGQRLFNQPQH

J gene: TRBJ2-5
clone size: NA
V gene: TRBV6-5
CDR3 protein: ATFGLQRAQY

J gene: TRBJ2-7
clone size: NA
V gene: TRBV18
CDR3 protein: ASSPLDRYEQY

J gene: TRBJ2-3
clone size: NA
V gene: TRBV24-1
CDR3 protein: ATSDSGRGTDTQY

J gene: TRBJ2-1
clone size: NA
V gene: TRBV2
CDR3 protein: ASSEQGSRYNEQF

J gene: TRBJ2-7
clone size: few
V gene: TRBV7-2
CDR3 protein: AERRGPYEQY

J gene: TRBJ1-2
clone size: NA
V gene: TRBV6-5
CDR3 protein: ASNKGTGGDYGYT

J gene: TRBJ1-5
clone size: NA
V gene: TRBV24-1
CDR3 protein: ATSDPGQGLGQPQH

J gene: TRBJ2-1
clone size: NA
V gene: TRBV27
CDR3 protein: ASSLSIGLAGVREQF

J gene: TRBJ2-7
clone size: NA
V gene: TRBV6-2/TRBV6-3
CDR3 protein: ASSLRTGSHEQY

J gene: TRBJ2-7
clone size: NA
V gene: TRBV7-2
CDR3 protein: ASSLPQGAYEQY

J gene: TRBJ2-7
clone size: NA
V gene: TRBV24-1
CDR3 protein: ATSRGGSSEQY

J gene: TRBJ2-1
clone size: NA
V gene: TRBV3-1/TRBV3-2
CDR3 protein: ASSLRTSSRQF

J gene: TRBJ2-5
clone size: once
V gene: TRBV4-1
CDR3 protein: ASSAGTGYETQY

J gene: TRBJ2-7
clone size: NA
V gene: TRBV6-2/TRBV6-3
CDR3 protein: ASSRRGPYEQY

J gene: TRBJ2-7
clone size: NA
V gene: TRBV11-3
CDR3 protein: ASSSPGQGQNEQY

J gene: TRBJ1-2
clone size: NA
V gene: TRBV5-1
CDR3 protein: ASSLRTGSTVDHNYGYT

J gene: TRBJ1-2
clone size: NA
V gene: TRBV28
CDR3 protein: ASSPGGGYT

J gene: TRBJ1-1
clone size: NA
V gene: TRBV18
CDR3 protein: ASSSTLNTEAF

J gene: TRBJ2-7
clone size: few
V gene: TRBV19
CDR3 protein: ASSQEVGYYEQY

J gene: TRBJ2-1
clone size: NA
V gene: TRBV2
CDR3 protein: ASSEGWESNEQF

J gene: TRBJ1-2
clone size: NA
V gene: TRBV10-3
CDR3 protein: AISGGQGPTYGYT